The rows below give T cell receptor beta chains drawn from one sample of a study of blood T cell repertoires in COVID-19. Only in-frame clones appear in the TCRdb table, and some are missing; sequencing was by immunoSEQ multiplex PCR. The sample has about 120,000 clones, roughly nine tenths seen once; the top ten hold around 30%. Sequencing was performed on peripheral blood. These receptors were obtained from a man between 65 and 80 years old with active or convalescent COVID-19. Both conserved end residues are part of each CDR3. The order of the fields is J gene, CDR3 length, clone size, D gene, V gene, CDR3 protein, CDR3 DNA. A D gene is named only where the DNA matches it firmly. Some rows mark clone size as missing; the rest say once, few, many or name a class of expanded clone.

J gene: TRBJ1-2
CDR3 length: 16
clone size: -
D gene: -
V gene: TRBV19
CDR3 protein: CASSISRTNSNYGYTF
CDR3 DNA: TGTGCCAGTAGTATCTCTCGGACAAATTCAAACTATGGCTACACCTTC

J gene: TRBJ2-1
CDR3 length: 14
clone size: -
D gene: -
V gene: TRBV10-1
CDR3 protein: CASSLAGSGNEQFF
CDR3 DNA: TGCGCCAGCAGTCTAGCCGGGAGTGGGAATGAGCAGTTCTTC

J gene: TRBJ2-7
CDR3 length: 12
clone size: -
D gene: -
V gene: TRBV28
CDR3 protein: CASSLNSYEQYF
CDR3 DNA: TGTGCCAGCAGTTTAAACAGCTACGAGCAGTACTTC

J gene: TRBJ2-2
CDR3 length: 14
clone size: -
D gene: -
V gene: TRBV6-4
CDR3 protein: CASSDDYFTGELFF
CDR3 DNA: TGTGCCAGCAGTGACGACTATTTCACCGGGGAGCTGTTTTTT

J gene: TRBJ2-3
CDR3 length: 11
clone size: -
D gene: -
V gene: TRBV10-3
CDR3 protein: CAIGSRDTQYF
CDR3 DNA: TGTGCCATCGGCTCCAGGGATACGCAGTATTTT

J gene: TRBJ2-1
CDR3 length: 16
clone size: -
D gene: -
V gene: TRBV18
CDR3 protein: CASSRSSGLGDNEQFF
CDR3 DNA: TGTGCCAGCTCCCGCTCGTCAGGACTCGGGGACAATGAGCAGTTCTTC

J gene: TRBJ2-7
CDR3 length: 16
clone size: once
D gene: TRBD2
V gene: TRBV5-5
CDR3 protein: CASRLTEVLAGHEQYF
CDR3 DNA: TGTGCCAGCAGGCTAACAGAGGTCCTAGCGGGCCACGAGCAGTACTTC

J gene: TRBJ1-4
CDR3 length: 15
clone size: once
D gene: -
V gene: TRBV6-6
CDR3 protein: CASSLGAATNEKLFF
CDR3 DNA: TGTGCCAGCAGTTTGGGGGCCGCAACTAATGAAAAACTGTTTTTT

J gene: TRBJ2-7
CDR3 length: 15
clone size: -
D gene: TRBD2
V gene: TRBV13
CDR3 protein: CPRRPGGGLTYEQYF
CDR3 DNA: TGCCCCCGCAGGCCCGGGGGGGGGTTAACCTACGAGCAGTACTTC

J gene: TRBJ1-1
CDR3 length: 16
clone size: -
D gene: TRBD1
V gene: TRBV5-8
CDR3 protein: CASSPWTGLEGTEAFF
CDR3 DNA: TGTGCCAGCAGCCCCTGGACAGGGTTAGAAGGCACTGAAGCTTTCTTT

J gene: TRBJ2-2
CDR3 length: 14
clone size: once
D gene: -
V gene: TRBV19
CDR3 protein: CASSIPTGTGELFF
CDR3 DNA: TGTGCCAGTAGTATCCCCACAGGCACCGGGGAGCTGTTTTTT

J gene: TRBJ2-7
CDR3 length: 12
clone size: -
D gene: TRBD2
V gene: TRBV5-4
CDR3 protein: CASSWGGDEQYF
CDR3 DNA: TGTGCCAGCAGCTGGGGAGGGGACGAGCAGTACTTC

J gene: TRBJ2-3
CDR3 length: 16
clone size: -
D gene: -
V gene: TRBV6-4
CDR3 protein: CASSDYNTHSTDTQYF
CDR3 DNA: TGTGCCAGCAGTGACTATAACACCCATTCCACAGATACGCAGTATTTT